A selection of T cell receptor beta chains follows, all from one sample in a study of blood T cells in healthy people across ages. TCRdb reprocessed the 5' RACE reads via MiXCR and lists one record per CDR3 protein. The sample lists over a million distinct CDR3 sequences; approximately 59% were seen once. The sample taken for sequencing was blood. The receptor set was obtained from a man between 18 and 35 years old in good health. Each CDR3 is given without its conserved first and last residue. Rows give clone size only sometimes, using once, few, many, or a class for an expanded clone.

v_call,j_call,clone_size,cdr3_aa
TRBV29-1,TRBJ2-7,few,SVEYAGRYEQY
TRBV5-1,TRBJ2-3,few,ASSLVGLDGDTQY
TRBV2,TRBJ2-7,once,ASSELAAGGYEQY
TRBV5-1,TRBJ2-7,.,ASQLTGTGEYEQY
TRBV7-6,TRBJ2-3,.,ASSSEGHYTDTQY
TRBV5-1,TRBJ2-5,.,ASSLAGDQETQY
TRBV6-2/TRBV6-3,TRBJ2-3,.,ASSYSGGTTDTQY
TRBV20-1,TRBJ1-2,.,SARSGQGVGYGYT
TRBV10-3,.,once,AISDVGFANSYEQY
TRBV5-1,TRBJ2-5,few,ASSAGDSGGETQY
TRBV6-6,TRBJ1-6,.,ASSSLAGPNSPLH
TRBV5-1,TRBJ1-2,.,ASSLEGTVNYGYT
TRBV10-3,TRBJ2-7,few,AISLQGQTYEQY
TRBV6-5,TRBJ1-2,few,ASSYAGTVYGYT
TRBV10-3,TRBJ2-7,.,AIRDSGLAGDEQY
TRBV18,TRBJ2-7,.,ASSEGQLYEQY
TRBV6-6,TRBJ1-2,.,ASSYPDRVANYGYT
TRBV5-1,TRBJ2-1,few,ASLPTWSSYNEQF
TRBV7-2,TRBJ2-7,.,ASSRDRIYEQY
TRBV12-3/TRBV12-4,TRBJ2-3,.,ASTLGPDTQY
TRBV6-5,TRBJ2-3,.,ASSYFGDTQY
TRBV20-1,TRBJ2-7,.,SVTQGVSYEQY